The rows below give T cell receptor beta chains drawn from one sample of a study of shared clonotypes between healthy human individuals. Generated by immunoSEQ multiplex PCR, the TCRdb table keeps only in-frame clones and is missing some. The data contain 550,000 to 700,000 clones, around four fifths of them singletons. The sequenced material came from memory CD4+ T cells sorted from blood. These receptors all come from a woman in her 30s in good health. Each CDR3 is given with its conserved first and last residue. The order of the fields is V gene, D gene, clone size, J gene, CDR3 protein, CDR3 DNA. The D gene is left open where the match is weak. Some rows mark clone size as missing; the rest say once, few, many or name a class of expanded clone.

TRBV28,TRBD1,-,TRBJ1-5,CASSSPPTGTGYNQPQHF,TGTGCCAGCAGTTCGCCGCCAACCGGGACAGGGTACAATCAGCCCCAGCATTTT
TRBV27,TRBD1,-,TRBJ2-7,CASSPGQGRSSYEQYF,TGTGCCAGCAGTCCCGGACAGGGGAGAAGCTCCTACGAGCAGTACTTC
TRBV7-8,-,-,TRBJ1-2,CASSLSNYGYTF,TGTGCCAGCAGCTTAAGTAACTATGGCTACACCTTC
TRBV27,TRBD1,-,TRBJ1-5,CASSPTGQRGSQPQHF,TGTGCCAGCAGTCCAACGGGACAGAGGGGGAGCCAGCCCCAGCATTTT
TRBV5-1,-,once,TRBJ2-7,CASSSGIASIGEQYF,TGCGCCAGCAGCTCTGGTATAGCCTCGATCGGGGAGCAGTACTTC
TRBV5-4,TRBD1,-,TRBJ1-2,CASSWDRGQGYTF,TGTGCCAGCAGCTGGGACAGGGGGCAAGGCTACACCTTC
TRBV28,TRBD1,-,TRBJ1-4,CASNGPGQGGGINEKLFF,TGTGCCAGCAACGGACCGGGACAGGGTGGGGGAATTAATGAAAAACTGTTTTTT
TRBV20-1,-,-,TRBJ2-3,CSADYTDTQYF,TGCAGTGCCGACTACACAGATACGCAGTATTTT
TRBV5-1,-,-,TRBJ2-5,CASVSQWGETQYF,TGCGCCAGCGTGAGCCAATGGGGAGAGACCCAGTACTTC
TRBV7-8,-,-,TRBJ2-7,CASSPGPDTVEQYF,TGTGCCAGCAGCCCGGGGCCCGACACGGTCGAGCAGTACTTC
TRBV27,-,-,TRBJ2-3,CASARGAASTDTQYF,TGTGCCAGCGCGCGGGGTGCGGCTAGCACAGATACGCAGTATTTT
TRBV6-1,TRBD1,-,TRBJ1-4,CASSSGQGLHEKLFF,TGTGCCAGCAGCTCGGGACAGGGGTTACATGAAAAACTGTTTTTT
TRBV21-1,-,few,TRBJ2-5,CASSKRQNRGLLDQYF,TGTGCCAGCAGCAAAAGACAGAACAGGGGGCTGTTGGACCAGTACTTC
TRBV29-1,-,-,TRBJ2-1,CSVERGHSGNEQFF,TGCAGCGTTGAACGAGGACATAGCGGCAATGAGCAGTTCTTC
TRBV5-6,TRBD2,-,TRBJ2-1,CASSYYRYMTSGYNEQFF,TGTGCCAGCAGCTATTACAGGTACATGACTAGCGGCTACAATGAGCAGTTCTTC
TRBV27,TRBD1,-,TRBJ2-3,CASSLLPGTGHTDTQYF,TGTGCCAGCAGTTTACTCCCCGGGACAGGACACACAGATACGCAGTATTTT
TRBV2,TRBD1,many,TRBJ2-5,CASSEGWQGATQYF,TGTGCCAGCAGTGAAGGCTGGCAGGGGGCCACCCAGTACTTC
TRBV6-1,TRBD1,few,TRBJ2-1,CASSTRTGYNEQFF,TGTGCCAGCAGTACGCGGACAGGGTACAATGAGCAGTTCTTC
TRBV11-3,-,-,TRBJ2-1,CASSSTLGNEQFF,TGTGCCAGCAGCTCCACCTTAGGCAATGAGCAGTTCTTC
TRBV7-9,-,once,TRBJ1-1,CASSFSQDTEAFF,TGTGCCAGCAGCTTTTCTCAAGACACTGAAGCTTTCTTT
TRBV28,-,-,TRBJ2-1,CASSSRVGNEQFF,TGTGCCAGCAGCTCCCGGGTGGGCAATGAGCAGTTCTTC
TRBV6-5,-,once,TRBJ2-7,CASRGVFPYEQYF,TGTGCCAGCAGGGGTGTCTTCCCCTACGAGCAATACTTC
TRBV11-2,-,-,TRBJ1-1,CASSFSLRGGTNTEAFF,TGTGCCAGCAGCTTTTCTCTCCGTGGGGGGACGAACACTGAAGCTTTCTTT
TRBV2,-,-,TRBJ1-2,CASSESGRNYGYTF,TGTGCCAGCAGTGAAAGTGGCAGAAACTATGGCTACACCTTC
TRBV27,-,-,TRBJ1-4,CASRGNREKLFF,TGTGCCAGCAGGGGAAACAGGGAGAAACTGTTTTTT
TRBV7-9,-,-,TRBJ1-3,CASSTAGNTIYF,TGTGCCAGCAGCACAGCTGGAAACACCATATATTTT
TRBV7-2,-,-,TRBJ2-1,CASRIQGPQFF,TGTGCCAGCAGGATACAGGGTCCGCAGTTCTTC
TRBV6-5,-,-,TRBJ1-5,CASRFGLTGPQHF,TGTGCCAGCAGATTCGGACTGACGGGGCCCCAGCATTTT
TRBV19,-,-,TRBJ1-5,CASTDPRGGQSNQPQHF,TGTGCCAGTACCGACCCCCGGGGGGGGCAGAGCAATCAGCCCCAGCATTTT
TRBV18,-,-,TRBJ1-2,CASSPGPKTGLIF,TGTGCCAGCTCACCTGGTCCCAAGACAGGACTCATCTTC
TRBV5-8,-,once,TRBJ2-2,CASSLGAGAGELFF,TGTGCCAGCAGCTTGGGGGCCGGGGCCGGGGAGCTGTTTTTT
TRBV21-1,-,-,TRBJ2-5,CASSIRQGPSQRETQYF,TGTGCCAGCAGCATAAGACAGGGGCCATCACAGCGGGAGACCCAGTACTTC
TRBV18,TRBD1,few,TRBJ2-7,CASSPTTGHEQYF,TGTGCCAGCTCTCCAACGACAGGGCACGAGCAGTACTTC
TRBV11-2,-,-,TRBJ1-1,CASSLGANTEAFF,TGTGCCAGCAGCCTAGGGGCAAACACTGAAGCTTTCTTT
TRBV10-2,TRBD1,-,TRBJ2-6,CASSESLWDRGTGANVLTF,TGCGCCAGCAGTGAGTCCCTGTGGGACAGGGGCACCGGGGCCAACGTCCTGACTTTC
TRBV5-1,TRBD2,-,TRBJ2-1,CASSPGAGGESIEQFF,TGCGCCAGCAGCCCAGGAGCGGGAGGCGAGTCTATTGAGCAGTTCTTC
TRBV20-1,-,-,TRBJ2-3,CSARDPATQYF,TGCAGTGCTAGAGACCCCGCTACGCAGTATTTT
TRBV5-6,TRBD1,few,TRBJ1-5,CASSLGGTGGDQPQHF,TGTGCCAGCAGCTTGGGAGGGACAGGCGGGGATCAGCCCCAGCATTTT
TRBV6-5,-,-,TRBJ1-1,CASSYRASNTEAFF,TGTGCCAGCAGTTATCGTGCCTCCAACACTGAAGCTTTCTTT
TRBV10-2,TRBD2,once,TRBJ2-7,CASSELGLGYEQYF,TGCGCCAGCAGTGAGTTGGGACTAGGGTACGAGCAGTACTTC
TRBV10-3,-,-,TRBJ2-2,CATREQGSTGELFF,TGTGCCACCAGGGAGCAGGGGAGTACCGGGGAGCTGTTTTTT
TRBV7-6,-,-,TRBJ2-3,CASSLANNSTDTQYF,TGTGCCAGCAGCTTAGCTAACAATAGCACAGATACGCAGTATTTT
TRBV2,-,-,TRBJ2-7,CASSATSRRSEQYF,TGTGCCAGCAGCGCGACGTCCCGCCGGAGCGAGCAGTACTTC
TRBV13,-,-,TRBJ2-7,CASRPLGANYEQYF,TGTGCCAGCAGGCCCTTAGGGGCGAACTACGAGCAGTACTTC
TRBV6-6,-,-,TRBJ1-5,CASSYYSDNQPQHF,TGTGCCAGCAGTTACTACAGCGATAATCAGCCCCAGCATTTT
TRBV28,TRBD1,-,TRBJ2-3,CASSSGQGAPTDTQYF,TGTGCCAGCAGTTCGGGACAGGGGGCCCCCACAGATACGCAGTATTTT
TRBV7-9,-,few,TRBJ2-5,CASSLRLGDQETQYF,TGTGCCAGCAGCTTACGTCTGGGGGACCAAGAGACCCAGTACTTC
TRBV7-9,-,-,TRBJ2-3,CATPMDGTQYF,TGTGCCACGCCCATGGATGGTACGCAGTATTTT
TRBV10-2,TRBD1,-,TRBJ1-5,CASTDQGGQPQHF,TGCGCCAGTACCGATCAGGGGGGCCAGCCCCAGCATTTT
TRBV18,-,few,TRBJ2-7,CASSPPDSYSTRPYF,TGTGCCAGCTCACCACCGGACAGCTACTCTACGAGGCCGTACTTC
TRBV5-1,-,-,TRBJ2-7,CASSLFGESSYEQYF,TGCGCCAGCAGCTTGTTCGGCGAGAGCTCCTACGAGCAGTACTTC
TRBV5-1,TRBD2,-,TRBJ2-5,CASSLSGRLQETQYF,TGCGCCAGCAGCTTAAGCGGGAGACTACAAGAGACCCAGTACTTC
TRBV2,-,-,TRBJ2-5,CASRGLEASAETQYF,TGTGCCAGCAGAGGGTTAGAGGCATCCGCGGAGACCCAGTACTTC
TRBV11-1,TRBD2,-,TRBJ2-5,CASSSRTSGSGETQYF,TGTGCCAGCAGCTCGCGGACTAGCGGGAGTGGGGAGACCCAGTACTTC
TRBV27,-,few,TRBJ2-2,CASSLGDTGELFF,TGTGCCAGCAGTTTAGGAGACACCGGGGAGCTGTTTTTT
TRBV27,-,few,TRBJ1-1,CASRLTVGNTEAFF,TGTGCCAGCAGATTGACGGTGGGGAACACTGAAGCTTTCTTT
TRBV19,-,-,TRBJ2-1,CASSIGARVSYNEQFF,TGTGCCAGTAGTATAGGAGCGAGGGTCTCCTACAATGAGCAGTTCTTC
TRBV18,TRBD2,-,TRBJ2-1,CASSPPTSGNNNEQFF,TGTGCCAGCTCACCTCCCACTAGCGGGAATAACAATGAGCAGTTCTTC
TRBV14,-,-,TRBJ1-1,CASSPHLMNTEAFF,TGTGCCAGCAGCCCCCACTTAATGAACACTGAAGCTTTCTTT
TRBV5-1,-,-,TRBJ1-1,CASSLGRKNTEAFF,TGCGCCAGCAGCTTAGGACGGAAGAACACTGAAGCTTTCTTT